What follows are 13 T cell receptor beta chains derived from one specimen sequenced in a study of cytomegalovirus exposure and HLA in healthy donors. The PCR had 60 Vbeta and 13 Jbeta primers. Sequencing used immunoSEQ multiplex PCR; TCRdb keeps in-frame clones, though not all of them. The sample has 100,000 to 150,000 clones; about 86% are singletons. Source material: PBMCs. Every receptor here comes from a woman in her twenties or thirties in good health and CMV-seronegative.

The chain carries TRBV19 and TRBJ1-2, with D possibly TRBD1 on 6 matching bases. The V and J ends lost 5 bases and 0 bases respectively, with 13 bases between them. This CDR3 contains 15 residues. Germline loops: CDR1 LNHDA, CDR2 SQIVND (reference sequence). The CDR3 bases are TGTGCCAGTAGTTTTTTGGACAGAACTAACTATGGCTACACCTTC. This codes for CASSFLDRTNYGYTF.

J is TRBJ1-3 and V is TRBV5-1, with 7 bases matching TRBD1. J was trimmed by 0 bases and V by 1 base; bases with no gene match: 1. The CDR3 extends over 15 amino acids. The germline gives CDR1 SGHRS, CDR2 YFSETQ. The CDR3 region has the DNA TGCGCCAGCAGCTTGACAGGGGACTCTGGAAACACCATATATTTT. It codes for CASSLTGDSGNTIYF.

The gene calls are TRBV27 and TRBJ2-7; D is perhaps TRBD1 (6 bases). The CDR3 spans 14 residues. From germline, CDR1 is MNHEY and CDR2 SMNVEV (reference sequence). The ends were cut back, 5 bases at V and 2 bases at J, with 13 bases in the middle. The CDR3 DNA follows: TGTGCCAGCAGTCCGGGGACACAAACCTACGAGCAGTACTTC. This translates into CASSPGTQTYEQYF.

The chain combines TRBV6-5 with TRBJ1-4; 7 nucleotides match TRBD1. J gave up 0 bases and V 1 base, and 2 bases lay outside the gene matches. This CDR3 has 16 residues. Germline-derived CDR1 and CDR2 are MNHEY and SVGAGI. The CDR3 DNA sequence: TGTGCCAGCAGTTACTTGGGACAGCCAACTAATGAAAAACTGTTTTTT. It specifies CASSYLGQPTNEKLFF.

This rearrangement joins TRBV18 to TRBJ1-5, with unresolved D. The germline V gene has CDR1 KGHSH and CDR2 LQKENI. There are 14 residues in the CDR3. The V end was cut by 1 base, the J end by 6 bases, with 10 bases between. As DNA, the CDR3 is TGTGCCAGCTCACCACGGGGAGAGGGTCAGCCCCAGCATTTT. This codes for CASSPRGEGQPQHF.

The CDR3 here is CALFRGQGWGNQPQHF. In DNA form, the CDR3 reads TGTGCCCTCTTCCGGGGACAGGGATGGGGTAATCAGCCCCAGCATTTT. The chain is built from TRBV27 and TRBJ1-5, with 9 bases aligning to TRBD1. This CDR3 contains 16 residues. V trimming: 11 bases; J trimming: 4 bases; junction bases outside the gene matches: 15. Germline lookup yields CDR1 MNHEY and CDR2 SMNVEV (reference sequence).

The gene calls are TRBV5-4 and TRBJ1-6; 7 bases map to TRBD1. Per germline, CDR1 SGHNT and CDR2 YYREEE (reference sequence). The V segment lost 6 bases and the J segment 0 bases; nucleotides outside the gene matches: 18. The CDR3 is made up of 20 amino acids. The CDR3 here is CASTRGSFRDRSSYNSPLHF. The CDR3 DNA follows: TGTGCCAGCACCCGGGGAAGTTTTCGGGACAGAAGCTCCTATAATTCACCCCTCCACTTT.

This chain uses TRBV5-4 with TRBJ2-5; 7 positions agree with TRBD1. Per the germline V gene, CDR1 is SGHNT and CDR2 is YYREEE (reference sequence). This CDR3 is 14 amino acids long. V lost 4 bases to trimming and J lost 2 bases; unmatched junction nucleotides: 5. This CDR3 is CASSPDRRQETQYF. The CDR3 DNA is TGTGCCAGCAGCCCGGACAGGAGGCAAGAGACCCAGTACTTC.

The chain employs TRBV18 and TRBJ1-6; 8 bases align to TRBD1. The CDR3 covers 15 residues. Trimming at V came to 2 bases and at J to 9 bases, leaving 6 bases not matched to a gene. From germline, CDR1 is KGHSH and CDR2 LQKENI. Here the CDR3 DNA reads TGTGCCAGCTCACCAGGACAGGGTAACAGTTCACCCCTCCACTTT. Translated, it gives CASSPGQGNSSPLHF.

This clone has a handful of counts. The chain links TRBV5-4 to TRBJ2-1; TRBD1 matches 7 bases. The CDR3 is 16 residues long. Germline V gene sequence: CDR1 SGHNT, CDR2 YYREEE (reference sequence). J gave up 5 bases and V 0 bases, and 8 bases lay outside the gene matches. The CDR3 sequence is CASSLEAGGRNNEQFF. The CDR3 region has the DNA TGTGCCAGCAGCTTGGAGGCAGGGGGACGGAACAATGAGCAGTTCTTC.

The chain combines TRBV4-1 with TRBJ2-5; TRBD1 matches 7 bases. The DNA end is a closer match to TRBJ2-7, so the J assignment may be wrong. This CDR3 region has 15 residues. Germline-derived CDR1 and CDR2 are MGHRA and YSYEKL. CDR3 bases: TGCGCCAGCAGCCAAGAATCACAGGGGTTCTACGAGCAGTACTTC. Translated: CASSQESQGFYEQYF.

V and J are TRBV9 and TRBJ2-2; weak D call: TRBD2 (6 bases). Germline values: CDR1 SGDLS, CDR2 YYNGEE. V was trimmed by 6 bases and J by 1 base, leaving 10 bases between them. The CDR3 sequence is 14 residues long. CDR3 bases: TGTGCCAGCACGAGGCGGGGGAACACCGGGGAGCTGTTTTTT. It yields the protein CASTRRGNTGELFF.

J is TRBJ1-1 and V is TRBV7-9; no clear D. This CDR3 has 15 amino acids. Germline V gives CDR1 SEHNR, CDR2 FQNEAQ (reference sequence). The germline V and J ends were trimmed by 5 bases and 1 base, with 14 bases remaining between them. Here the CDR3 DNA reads TGTGCCAGCAGCCACCCCCCCAGTTGGAACACTGAAGCTTTCTTT. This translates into CASSHPPSWNTEAFF. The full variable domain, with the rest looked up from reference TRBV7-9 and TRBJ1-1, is DTGVSQNPRHKITKRGQNVTFRCDPISEHNRLYWYRQTLGQGPEFLTYFQNEAQLEKSRLLSDRFSAERPKGSFSTLEIQRTEQGDSAMYLCASSHPPSWNTEAFFGQGTRLTVV.